These 24 T cell receptor beta chains originate from one sample sequenced in a study of blood T cell repertoires in COVID-19 (dated by TCRdb to about 2020). The library was built by means of the immunoSEQ multiplex PCR assay. The table comes from immuneACCESS by way of TCRdb, which keeps in-frame sequences with V and J called. Part of the clones is missing from these tables; in studies checked, under half for an unresolved V gene and the rest for unknown reasons. In this sample the table shows fewer than 250,000 clones, roughly four fifths of which occur a single time. About 3.9% of the sample belongs to the ten largest clones. The sample consisted of PBMCs or T cells enriched from blood (not recorded which). The receptors stem from a woman aged 40 to 50 who had been exposed to COVID-19.

On this clone itself: This sample includes further DNA sequences coding for the same CDR3. The chain employs TRBV7-2 and TRBJ1-2; the match to TRBD1 covers 7 bases. The V and J ends lost 4 bases and 0 bases, in that order; junction bases with no gene match: 11. CDR1 and CDR2 from the germline V gene are SGHTA and FQGNSA. The CDR3 spans 17 residues. Here the CDR3 DNA reads TGTGCCAGCAGCTCCGGCCCGGGACAGCGAACTAACTATGGCTACACCTTC. Translation: CASSSGPGQRTNYGYTF.

V usage is TRBV2 and J usage is TRBJ1-2; D gene uncertain. The CDR3 sequence is 13 residues long. The V gene's germline CDR1 is SNHLY and CDR2 FYNNEI. With 3 bases removed from V and 6 bases from J, the gap between germline ends came to 11 bases. CDR3 amino acids: CASSDGGLNGYTF. CDR3 DNA: TGTGCCAGCAGTGATGGAGGGCTAAATGGCTACACCTTC.

J is TRBJ1-6 and V is TRBV19; 11 positions agree with TRBD1. Losses at the gene ends were 11 bases for V and 6 bases for J; bases not matched to a gene: 3. The CDR3 length is 13 residues. Germline CDR1 and CDR2: LNHDA and SQIVND (reference sequence). The DNA of the CDR3 is TGTGCCGGGGGACAGGGGGGTAATTCACCCCTCCACTTT. Translating gives CAGGQGGNSPLHF.

The chain carries TRBV30 and TRBJ1-2; D ambiguous. With 4 bases removed from V and 2 bases from J, the gap between germline ends came to 11 bases. This CDR3 comprises 13 residues. Germline lookup yields CDR1 GTSNPN and CDR2 SVGIG (reference sequence). The CDR3 is CAWNNGRNYGYTF. The CDR3, as DNA: TGTGCCTGGAACAATGGGAGAAACTATGGCTACACCTTC.

This clone was seen only a few times. The J gene is TRBJ2-2, the V gene TRBV10-3; 7 positions match TRBD1. CDR3 length equals 14 residues. The J segment lost 3 bases and the V segment lost 10 bases, leaving 8 bases of the junction unmatched. Per the germline V gene, CDR1 is ENHRY and CDR2 is SYGVKD. The CDR3: CATDDRVDTGELFF. CDR3 in DNA: TGTGCCACTGATGACAGGGTAGACACCGGGGAGCTGTTTTTT.

The chain carries TRBV19 and TRBJ2-3; 7 bases map to TRBD2. Trimming at V came to 10 bases and at J to 0 bases, leaving 13 bases not matched to a gene. CDR3 size: 16 residues. Germline CDR1 LNHDA, CDR2 SQIVND (reference sequence). The CDR3 reads CATDPGGYSSTDTQYF. The CDR3 bases are TGTGCCACCGACCCCGGGGGGTACTCTAGCACAGATACGCAGTATTTT.

This clone was detected only once. The chain uses TRBV4-1 and TRBJ2-7, with no clear D. V lost 4 bases and J 6 bases, leaving 16 bases between the germline ends. Germline assignment: CDR1 MGHRA and CDR2 YSYEKL. CDR3 length equals 14 residues. The CDR3 sequence: CASSPQATFAEQYF. The CDR3 nucleotides read TGCGCCAGCAGCCCTCAGGCGACCTTCGCCGAGCAGTACTTC.

The genes are TRBV4-1 and TRBJ1-3, with D tentatively TRBD1 (5 bases). Germline lookup yields CDR1 MGHRA and CDR2 YSYEKL. V lost 1 base, J lost 4 bases, and 8 bases lay in between. The CDR3 sequence is 14 residues long. CDR3 residues: CASSQAGRGNTIYF. The DNA of the CDR3 is TGCGCCAGCAGCCAAGCAGGGCGGGGAAACACCATATATTTT.

V is TRBV19 and J is TRBJ1-4; 9 bases are shared with TRBD1. The V gene's germline CDR1 is LNHDA and CDR2 SQIVND (reference sequence). The junction had 12 bases not matched to a gene; V was cut back by 4 bases and J by 0 bases. The CDR3 is 19 amino acids. The chain's CDR3 is CASSKPPGQGGATNEKLFF. For the CDR3, the DNA is TGTGCCAGTAGTAAACCTCCGGGACAGGGAGGGGCAACTAATGAAAAACTGTTTTTT.

The CDR3 spells CSVGRDSYEQYF. The CDR3 DNA reads as TGCAGCGTTGGTCGGGACTCCTACGAGCAGTACTTC. This chain joins TRBV29-1 and TRBJ2-7; tentative D call: TRBD2 (5 bases). V was clipped by 4 bases and J by 0 bases, with 7 bases between them. Germline assignment: CDR1 SQVTM and CDR2 ANQGSEA. The CDR3 is made up of 12 amino acids.

The chain uses TRBV19 and TRBJ1-6; tentatively, D is TRBD1 (6 bases). The V end was cut by 7 bases, the J end by 0 bases, with 13 bases between. The CDR3 is made up of 16 amino acids. Germline CDR1 is LNHDA and CDR2 is SQIVND (reference sequence). The CDR3 sequence is CASNDRTFSYNSPLHF. The CDR3 DNA follows: TGTGCCAGTAATGACAGGACCTTCTCCTATAATTCACCCCTCCACTTT. Based on the CDR3 plus reference TRBV19 and TRBJ1-6, the full variable domain is DGGITQSPKYLFRKEGQNVTLSCEQNLNHDAMYWYRQDPGQGLRLIYYSQIVNDFQKGDIAEGYSVSREKKESFPLTVTSAQKNPTAFYLCASNDRTFSYNSPLHFGNGTRLTVT.

The J gene is TRBJ1-2, the V gene TRBV14, with D hard to call. V shed 4 bases and J shed 1 base, with 7 bases lying between them. CDR3 length equals 13 residues. The V gene's germline CDR1 is SGHDN and CDR2 FVKESK. CDR3 DNA sequence: TGTGCCAGCAGCCTAGGCGGTAACTATGGCTACACCTTC. Translation: CASSLGGNYGYTF.

The chain employs TRBV24-1 and TRBJ1-1; TRBD1 matches at 7 bases. The CDR3 extends over 19 amino acids. Per the germline V gene, CDR1 is KGHDR and CDR2 is SFDVKD. The J segment lost 6 bases and the V segment lost 4 bases, leaving 22 bases of the junction unmatched. CDR3 DNA sequence: TGTGCCACCAGTGACCCGACCCAGAGGGGGCTGAATCTAGAGGCTGAAGCTTTCTTT. This translates into CATSDPTQRGLNLEAEAFF.

The rearrangement uses TRBV2 and TRBJ2-7; 8 bases align to TRBD1. The CDR3 loop spans 15 amino acids. Germline CDR1 reads SNHLY; CDR2 reads FYNNEI. V trimming: 3 bases; J trimming: 4 bases; junction bases outside the gene matches: 8. The CDR3 here is CASSDFSQGEYEQYF. CDR3 sequence (DNA): TGTGCCAGCAGTGATTTTTCACAGGGGGAATACGAGCAGTACTTC.

This chain links TRBV6-5 with TRBJ1-4; 8 bases match TRBD1. The J segment lost 10 bases and the V segment lost 8 bases, leaving 9 bases of the junction unmatched. The CDR3 sequence is 13 residues long. Germline V gives CDR1 MNHEY, CDR2 SVGAGI. The CDR3 DNA reads as TGTGCCAGCTCAACCGGGGACAGGCGAAAACTGTTTTTT. It specifies CASSTGDRRKLFF.

V gene TRBV5-8 combines with J gene TRBJ1-5; perhaps TRBD1 as D (5 bases). Trimming took 1 base from V and 4 from J, leaving 9 bases between them. Per germline, CDR1 SGHTS and CDR2 YDEGEE. The CDR3 is made up of 14 amino acids. DNA for the CDR3: TGTGCCAGCAGCTTGTGGAGGGGAAATCAGCCCCAGCATTTT. Residues: CASSLWRGNQPQHF.

V gene TRBV7-2 combines with J gene TRBJ1-3; D is uncertain. Between the trimmed V and J ends, which lost 5 bases and 0 bases, there was a span of 20 bases. This CDR3 is built from 18 residues. Germline CDR1 and CDR2: SGHTA and FQGNSA. The CDR3 region has the DNA TGTGCCAGCAGCATAATCCCCTCGGCAGGTCCCTCTGGAAACACCATATATTTT. The encoded protein is CASSIIPSAGPSGNTIYF.

V and J are TRBV19 and TRBJ1-2; D might be TRBD1 (5 bases). V dropped 0 bases and J dropped 2 bases, with 16 bases sitting between them. Germline V lookup: CDR1 LNHDA, CDR2 SQIVND (reference sequence). This CDR3 is built from 17 residues. The CDR3 sequence: CASSIDRERMVNYGYTF. CDR3 coding DNA: TGTGCCAGTAGTATAGACAGGGAAAGAATGGTGAACTATGGCTACACCTTC.

The chain links TRBV6-5 to TRBJ1-2; 7 nucleotides agree with TRBD1. The length of the CDR3 is 15 residues. V shed 7 bases and J 2 bases; nucleotides not matched to a gene: 10. Germline V gene sequence: CDR1 MNHEY, CDR2 SVGAGI. CDR3 nucleotide sequence: TGTGCCAGCAAGGACTCAGGGGGAATAAACTATGGCTACACCTTC. It encodes CASKDSGGINYGYTF.

The rearrangement joins TRBV2 to TRBJ1-4; 7 bases map to TRBD1. The CDR3 loop spans 15 amino acids. Trimming took 4 bases from V and 5 from J; bases not matched to a gene: 7. CDR1 is SNHLY and CDR2 is FYNNEI in the germline V gene. CDR3 nucleotides: TGTGCCAGCAGTGTCGGGGCAGGGGGGAATGAAAAACTGTTTTTT. Protein: CASSVGAGGNEKLFF.

The chain uses TRBV4-1 and TRBJ1-2; 10 positions match TRBD1. The CDR3 is made up of 16 amino acids. The V segment lost 4 bases and the J segment 4 bases; nucleotides outside the gene matches: 9. The V gene's germline CDR1 is MGHRA and CDR2 YSYEKL. This chain's CDR3 is CASSLSRTGGAYGYTF. The CDR3, as DNA: TGCGCCAGCAGCCTATCCCGGACAGGGGGAGCCTATGGCTACACCTTC.

This chain joins TRBV30 and TRBJ1-1, with D hard to call. This CDR3 spans 14 amino acids. Looked up from germline, CDR1 is GTSNPN and CDR2 is SVGIG (reference sequence). V was pared by 2 bases and J by 1 base, with 11 bases between. The CDR3 here is CAWSTRGGNTEAFF. The CDR3 coding sequence is TGTGCCTGGAGTACACGCGGCGGGAACACTGAAGCTTTCTTT.

The chain has TRBV9 and TRBJ1-3; 7 bases map to TRBD1. Germline CDR1 SGDLS, CDR2 YYNGEE. V lost 3 bases to trimming and J lost 2 bases; unmatched junction nucleotides: 8. This CDR3 spans 16 amino acids. CDR3 in DNA: TGTGCCAGCAGCGCGGCAGACAGGGACGCTGGAAACACCATATATTTT. Amino acid sequence: CASSAADRDAGNTIYF.

Only one count was recorded for this clone. The chain carries TRBV6-5 and TRBJ1-2, with 9 positions matching TRBD1. Germline CDR1 is MNHEY and CDR2 is SVGAGI. The CDR3 loop spans 15 amino acids. With V trimmed by 8 bases and J by 4 bases, 11 bases remained unmatched. DNA of the CDR3: TGTGCCAGCCGGGACAGGGATCCCCTGGGCTATGGCTACACCTTC. Protein: CASRDRDPLGYGYTF.